This T cell receptor beta chain was captured in a study of blood T cells in healthy people across ages. The sample holds a few counts of this clonotype. Antigen specificity is unknown. V was trimmed by 1 base and J by 6 bases, leaving 13 bases between them. The germline CDR1 and CDR2 sequences are MNHNS and SASEGT. The length of the CDR3 is 14 residues. A sample-barcoded 5' primer and a J-beta primer mix were used in a second PCR of about 7 to 12 cycles. Each cDNA molecule received a tag from a template-switch adaptor that had 12 random nucleotides. TCRdb re-called the 5' RACE reads through MiXCR, storing one row per CDR3 protein. The sample includes 700,000 or so distinct CDR3 sequences, approximately 40% seen only once; the top ten take 25% to 30%. Study-wide points: Age advanced and TCR beta diversity per million T cells fell, roughly linearly.

This sequence originates from a man at least 80 years old in good health. V gene TRBV6-1 combines with J gene TRBJ2-7; possibly TRBD2 for D (6 bases). The specimen was blood. The CDR3 DNA is TGTGCCAGCAGTGAAGTTTGGAGGGCAGGCGAGCAGTACTTC. This translates into CASSEVWRAGEQYF.